The rows below give T cell receptor beta chains drawn from one sample of a study of cytomegalovirus exposure and HLA in healthy donors. TCRdb's table, derived via immunoSEQ multiplex PCR, lists solely in-frame clones and lacks some. This repertoire shows about 84,000 clones, roughly 73% found once; its top ten account for 2% to 3%. Source material: PBMCs. The receptor source for this set is a male donor in good health and CMV-seropositive. CDR3s include the opening cysteine and the closing phenylalanine or tryptophan. The order of the fields is D gene, clone size, J gene, V gene, CDR3 DNA, CDR3 protein. A D gene is named only where the DNA matches it firmly. Where a row states a size, it is once, few, many or the class of an expanded clone; other rows omit it.

D gene: NA; clone size: NA; J gene: TRBJ2-2; V gene: TRBV9; CDR3 DNA: TGTGCCAGCAGCGCCCGGAGCTCGTCCACCGGGGAGCTGTTTTTT; CDR3 protein: CASSARSSSTGELFF
D gene: NA; clone size: NA; J gene: TRBJ2-1; V gene: TRBV7-3; CDR3 DNA: TGTGCCAGCAGCCTAGGGAGTTGGAATGAGCAGTTCTTC; CDR3 protein: CASSLGSWNEQFF
D gene: NA; clone size: NA; J gene: TRBJ2-7; V gene: TRBV6-5; CDR3 DNA: TGTGCCAGCCGCCAAGCGGGCCTCTCCTACGAGCAGTACTTC; CDR3 protein: CASRQAGLSYEQYF
D gene: TRBD2; clone size: NA; J gene: TRBJ2-3; V gene: TRBV9; CDR3 DNA: TGTGCCAGCAGCGTAGAGGGCGGGAGGATCGCAGATACGCAGTATTTT; CDR3 protein: CASSVEGGRIADTQYF
D gene: TRBD1; clone size: NA; J gene: TRBJ1-5; V gene: TRBV27; CDR3 DNA: TGTGCCAGCAGTCCCTTAGGGACAGGGGCGGGCAATCAGCCCCAGCATTTT; CDR3 protein: CASSPLGTGAGNQPQHF
D gene: NA; clone size: NA; J gene: TRBJ1-1; V gene: TRBV9; CDR3 DNA: TGTGCCAGCAGCGTAGGGACATTACTTGGGACTGAAGCTTTCTTT; CDR3 protein: CASSVGTLLGTEAFF
D gene: TRBD2; clone size: NA; J gene: TRBJ2-7; V gene: TRBV13; CDR3 DNA: TGTGCCAGCAGCTTCTTCAGCGGGAGGCCCGACGAGCAGTACTTC; CDR3 protein: CASSFFSGRPDEQYF
D gene: NA; clone size: NA; J gene: TRBJ2-1; V gene: TRBV7-8; CDR3 DNA: TGTGCCAGCAGCCCATGGGGACTCCCAAACAATGAGCAGTTCTTC; CDR3 protein: CASSPWGLPNNEQFF
D gene: NA; clone size: NA; J gene: TRBJ1-5; V gene: TRBV15; CDR3 DNA: TGTGCCACCAGCAGAGATCGAGGGGGGGCACAGCCCCAGCATTTT; CDR3 protein: CATSRDRGGAQPQHF
D gene: NA; clone size: NA; J gene: TRBJ2-7; V gene: TRBV7-9; CDR3 DNA: TGTGCCAGCAGCTTTGAGTACGAGCAGTACTTC; CDR3 protein: CASSFEYEQYF
D gene: NA; clone size: few; J gene: TRBJ2-7; V gene: TRBV30; CDR3 DNA: TGTGCCTGGAGTGATGGGGCTAGCTACGAGCAGTACTTC; CDR3 protein: CAWSDGASYEQYF
D gene: NA; clone size: once; J gene: TRBJ2-7; V gene: TRBV18; CDR3 DNA: TGTGCCAGCTCACCGGTAATCGGGAACTACGAGCAGTACTTC; CDR3 protein: CASSPVIGNYEQYF
D gene: TRBD1; clone size: NA; J gene: TRBJ2-7; V gene: TRBV7-9; CDR3 DNA: TGTGCCAGCAGCCCACCGGGGACAGAGAGCTCCTACGAGCAGTACTTC; CDR3 protein: CASSPPGTESSYEQYF
D gene: TRBD2; clone size: few; J gene: TRBJ2-3; V gene: TRBV4-3; CDR3 DNA: TGCGCCAGCAGCCTCGGGACTAGCGGAACAGATACGCAGTATTTT; CDR3 protein: CASSLGTSGTDTQYF
D gene: NA; clone size: NA; J gene: TRBJ1-6; V gene: TRBV27; CDR3 DNA: TGTGCCAGCAGTTTATCCCTCCGGAGGGCCCTCCACTTT; CDR3 protein: CASSLSLRRALHF
D gene: TRBD1; clone size: once; J gene: TRBJ2-7; V gene: TRBV28; CDR3 DNA: TGTGCCAGCAGTTTAGGCGGACAGGCTTGGGAGCAGTACTTC; CDR3 protein: CASSLGGQAWEQYF
D gene: TRBD2; clone size: NA; J gene: TRBJ2-7; V gene: TRBV6-4; CDR3 DNA: TGTGCCAGCAGCCCGACTAGCGAGAGTTCCTACGAGCAGTACTTC; CDR3 protein: CASSPTSESSYEQYF